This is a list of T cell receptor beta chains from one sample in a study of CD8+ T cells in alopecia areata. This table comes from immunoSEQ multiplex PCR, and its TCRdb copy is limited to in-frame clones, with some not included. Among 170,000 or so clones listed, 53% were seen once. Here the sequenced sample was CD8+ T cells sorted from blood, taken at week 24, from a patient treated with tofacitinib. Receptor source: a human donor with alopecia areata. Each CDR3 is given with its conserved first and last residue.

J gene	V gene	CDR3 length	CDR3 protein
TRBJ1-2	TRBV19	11	CASMGNYGYTF
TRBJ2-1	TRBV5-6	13	CASSLYMEGGAFF
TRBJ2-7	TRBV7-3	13	CASSFGDPYEQYF
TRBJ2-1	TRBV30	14	CAWSTDRVGDEQFF
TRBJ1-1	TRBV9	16	CASGGDHSGTGLEAFF
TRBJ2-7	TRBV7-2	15	CASSSPGTGFYEQYF
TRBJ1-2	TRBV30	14	CAWSGTGGGYGYTF
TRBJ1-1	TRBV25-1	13	CASSSGSNTEAFF
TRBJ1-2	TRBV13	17	CASSLVKSGGLNYGYTF
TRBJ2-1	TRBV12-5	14	CASGPRGGADGQFF
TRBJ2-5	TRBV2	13	CASSELAQETQYF
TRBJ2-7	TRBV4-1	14	CASSLEWGTYEQYF
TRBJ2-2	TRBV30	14	CAWSVGTVTGELFF
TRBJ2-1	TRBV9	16	CASSPISGDSYSEQFF
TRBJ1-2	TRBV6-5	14	CASSIGQGGNGYTF
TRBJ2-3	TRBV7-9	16	CASSDSSGEGADTQYF